This T cell receptor beta chain was obtained from a study of human versus mouse CDR3 diversity and MHC coevolution. For the study at large: Each sample yielded about 5.5 x 10^6 to 1.7 x 10^7 valid reads.

Naive CD4 T cells, CD45RO-negative and CD62L-positive, were flow-sorted from PBMCs. V was pared by 5 bases and J by 0 bases, with 11 bases of the junction left unmatched. CDR3 length equals 17 residues. CDR1 SGHVS and CDR2 FQNEAQ come from the germline V gene. Using immunoSEQ multiplex PCR, the repertoire was profiled, and TCRdb retains in-frame clones only, with some absent. This table holds roughly 80,000 clones, roughly 93% found once. To note about this clone: The antigen is undetermined.

Notes on the study in general: Human CDR3s averaged more deletions and insertions than mouse CDR3s. Clonal inequality was lowest in most of the three human donors.

The specimen was naive CD4+ T cells from blood. Sample subset: CD45RO-negative CD62L-positive naive CD4 T cells. The source of this sequence is a person aged 30-70 years in good health. The chain uses TRBV7-8 and TRBJ2-7, with 9 nucleotides matching TRBD1. The CDR3, as DNA: TGTGCCAGCAGCGTACAGGGGGCCATATCTAGCTCCTACGAGCAGTACTTC. It encodes CASSVQGAISSSYEQYF.